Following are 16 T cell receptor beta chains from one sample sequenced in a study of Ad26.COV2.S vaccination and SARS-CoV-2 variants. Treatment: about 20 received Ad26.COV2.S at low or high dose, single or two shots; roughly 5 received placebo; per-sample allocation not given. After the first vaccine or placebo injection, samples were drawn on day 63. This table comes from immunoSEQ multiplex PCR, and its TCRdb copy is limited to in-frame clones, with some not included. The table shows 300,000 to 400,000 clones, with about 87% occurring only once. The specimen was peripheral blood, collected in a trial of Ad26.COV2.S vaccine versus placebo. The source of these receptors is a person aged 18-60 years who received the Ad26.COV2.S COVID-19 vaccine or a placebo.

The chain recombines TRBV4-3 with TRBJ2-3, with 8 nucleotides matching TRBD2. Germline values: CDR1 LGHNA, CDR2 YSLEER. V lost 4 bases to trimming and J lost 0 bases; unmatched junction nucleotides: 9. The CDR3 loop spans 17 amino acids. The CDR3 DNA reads TGCGCCAGCAGCCGTGGCGGGGGGCCCTCTAGCACAGATACGCAGTATTTT. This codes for CASSRGGGPSSTDTQYF.

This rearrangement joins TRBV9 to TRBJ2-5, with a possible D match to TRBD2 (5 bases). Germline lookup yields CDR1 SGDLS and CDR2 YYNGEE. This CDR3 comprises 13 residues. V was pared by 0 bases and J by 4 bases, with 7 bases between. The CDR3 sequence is CASSVVAIETQYF. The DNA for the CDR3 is TGTGCCAGCAGCGTAGTAGCGATAGAGACCCAGTACTTC.

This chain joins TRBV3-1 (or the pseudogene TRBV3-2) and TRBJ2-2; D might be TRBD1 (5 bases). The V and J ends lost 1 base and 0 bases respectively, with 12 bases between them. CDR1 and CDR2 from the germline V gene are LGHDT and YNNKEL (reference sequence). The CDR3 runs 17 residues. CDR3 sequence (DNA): TGTGCCAGCAGCCAAGGTCCCAGGGCCTCGAACACCGGGGAGCTGTTTTTT. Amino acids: CASSQGPRASNTGELFF.

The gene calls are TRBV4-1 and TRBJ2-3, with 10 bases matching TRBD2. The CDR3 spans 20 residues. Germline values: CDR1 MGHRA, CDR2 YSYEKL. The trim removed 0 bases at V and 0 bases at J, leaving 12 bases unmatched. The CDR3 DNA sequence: TGCGCCAGCAGCCAAGATTTGGCTAGCGGGGGCTTACCCAGCACAGATACGCAGTATTTT. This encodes CASSQDLASGGLPSTDTQYF.

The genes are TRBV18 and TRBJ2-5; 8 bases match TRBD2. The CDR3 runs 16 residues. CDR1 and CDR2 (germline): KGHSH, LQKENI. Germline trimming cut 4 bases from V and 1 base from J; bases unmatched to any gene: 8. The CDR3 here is CASSHLAGRPQETQYF. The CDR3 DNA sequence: TGTGCCAGCTCACATCTAGCGGGTCGGCCCCAAGAGACCCAGTACTTC.

The CDR3 DNA sequence: TGCAGCGTACACAGGGGGACCCAAGAGACCCAGTACTTC. Its translation: CSVHRGTQETQYF. The chain is built from TRBV29-1 and TRBJ2-5, with TRBD1 identical over 8 bases. Losses at the gene ends were 6 bases for V and 1 base for J; bases not matched to a gene: 4. The CDR3 runs 13 residues. Germline assignment: CDR1 SQVTM and CDR2 ANQGSEA.

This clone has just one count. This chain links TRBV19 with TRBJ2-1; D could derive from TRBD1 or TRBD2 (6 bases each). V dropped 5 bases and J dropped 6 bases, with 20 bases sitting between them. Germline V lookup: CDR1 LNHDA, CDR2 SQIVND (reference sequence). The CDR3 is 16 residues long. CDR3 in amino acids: CASSPRSGASSNEQFF. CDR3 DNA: TGTGCCAGTAGTCCCCGTTCGGGGGCTTCATCCAATGAGCAGTTCTTC.

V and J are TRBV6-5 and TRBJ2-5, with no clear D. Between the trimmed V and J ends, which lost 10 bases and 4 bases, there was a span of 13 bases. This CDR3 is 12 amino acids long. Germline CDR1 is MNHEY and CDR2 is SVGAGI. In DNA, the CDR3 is TGTGCCACTACGGCCCGTATAGAGACCCAGTACTTC. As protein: CATTARIETQYF.

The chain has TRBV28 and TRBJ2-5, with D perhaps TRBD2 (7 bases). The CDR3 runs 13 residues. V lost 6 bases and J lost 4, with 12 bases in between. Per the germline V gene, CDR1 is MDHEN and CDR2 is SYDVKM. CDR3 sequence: CASSLGGAETQYF. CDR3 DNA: TGTGCCAGCAGCTTAGGGGGGGCAGAGACCCAGTACTTC.

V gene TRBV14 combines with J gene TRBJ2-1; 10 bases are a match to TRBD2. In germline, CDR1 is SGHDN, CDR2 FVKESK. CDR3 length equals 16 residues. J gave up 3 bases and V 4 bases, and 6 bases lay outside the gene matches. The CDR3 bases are TGTGCCAGCAGCCCCTTGACTAGCGGGTTCTACAATGAGCAGTTCTTC. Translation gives CASSPLTSGFYNEQFF.

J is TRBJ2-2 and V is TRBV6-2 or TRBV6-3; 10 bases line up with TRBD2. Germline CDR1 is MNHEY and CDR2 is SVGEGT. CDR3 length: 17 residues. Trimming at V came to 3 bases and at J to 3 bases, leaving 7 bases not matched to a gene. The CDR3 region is CASSYLAGELDTGELFF. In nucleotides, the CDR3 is TGTGCCAGCAGTTATCTAGCGGGGGAATTGGACACCGGGGAGCTGTTTTTT.

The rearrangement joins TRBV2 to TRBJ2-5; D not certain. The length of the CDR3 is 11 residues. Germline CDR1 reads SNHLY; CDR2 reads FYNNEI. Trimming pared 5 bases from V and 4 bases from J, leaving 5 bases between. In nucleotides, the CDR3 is TGTGCCAGCAGTTGGCGAGAGACCCAGTACTTC. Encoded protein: CASSWRETQYF.

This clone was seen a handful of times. CDR3 sequence: CASSQVGTGDYGYTF. CDR3 DNA: TGTGCCAGCAGCCAAGTCGGGACAGGGGACTATGGCTACACCTTC. V usage is TRBV4-2 and J usage is TRBJ1-2, with TRBD1 matching over 10 bases. The V and J ends lost 1 base and 3 bases, in that order; junction bases with no gene match: 2. The CDR3 is 15 residues long. Germline lookup yields CDR1 LGHNA and CDR2 YNFKEQ.

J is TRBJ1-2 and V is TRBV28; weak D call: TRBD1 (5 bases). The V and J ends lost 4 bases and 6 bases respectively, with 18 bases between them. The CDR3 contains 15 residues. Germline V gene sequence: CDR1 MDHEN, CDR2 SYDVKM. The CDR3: CASSSTGTPDDGYTF. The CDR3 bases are TGTGCCAGCAGTTCCACCGGGACTCCCGACGATGGCTACACCTTC.

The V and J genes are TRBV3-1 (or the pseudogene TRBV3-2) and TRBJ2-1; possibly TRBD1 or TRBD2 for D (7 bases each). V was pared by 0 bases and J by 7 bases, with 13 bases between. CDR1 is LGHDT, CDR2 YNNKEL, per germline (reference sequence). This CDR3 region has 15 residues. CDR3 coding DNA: TGTGCCAGCAGCCAAGACTGGCAGGGGGGGAATGAGCAGTTCTTC. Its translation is CASSQDWQGGNEQFF.

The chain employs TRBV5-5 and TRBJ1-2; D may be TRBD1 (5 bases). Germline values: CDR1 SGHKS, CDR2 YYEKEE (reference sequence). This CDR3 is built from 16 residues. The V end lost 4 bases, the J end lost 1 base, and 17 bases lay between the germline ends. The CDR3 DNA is TGTGCCAGCAGCCTAGGAGGGGTTGCCGTTAACTATGGCTACACCTTC. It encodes CASSLGGVAVNYGYTF.